This T cell receptor beta chain was identified in a study of T cells after yellow fever vaccination. The study made its TCR cDNA through 5'RACE template switching. That step introduced a universal primer site along with UMIs. One entry per CDR3 protein, called by TCRdb with MiXCR from the 5' RACE reads. The sample includes about 130,000 distinct CDR3 sequences, more than 7.5% of them seen just once. The CDR3 is 15 amino acids. Deletions cut 4 bases from V and 5 bases from J, with 17 bases between. Germline V lookup: CDR1 SGHRS, CDR2 YFSETQ. The sequences come from CD8+ T cells sorted from PBMCs, collected on the day of the yellow fever booster vaccination. This receptor was identified in a man aged 18 to 29 who received the YFV17D yellow fever vaccine. The genes are TRBV5-1 and TRBJ2-3; D is unclear. DNA of the CDR3: TGCGCCAGCAGCCTAGGGTTAAGCTCAGTAGATACGCAGTATTTT. Translated: CASSLGLSSVDTQYF. The whole variable domain, remainder taken from reference TRBV5-1 and TRBJ2-3, is KAGVTQTPRYLIKTRGQQVTLSCSPISGHRSVSWYQQTPGQGLQFLFEYFSETQRNKGNFPGRFSGRQFSNSRSEMNVSTLELGDSALYLCASSLGLSSVDTQYFGPGTRLTVL.